This T cell receptor beta chain was documented in a study of T cell changes during pregnancy in multiple sclerosis. This table comes from immunoSEQ multiplex PCR, and its TCRdb copy is limited to in-frame clones, with some not included. Of more than 50,000 clones listed, roughly 94% were seen once; the top ten hold over 2%. The CDR3 loop spans 11 amino acids. Germline V CDR1 and CDR2: SEHNR, FQNEAQ (reference sequence). V lost 3 bases, J lost 11 bases, and 10 bases lay in between. V and J are TRBV7-9 and TRBJ1-1, with D possibly being TRBD1 (5 bases). The sequence was obtained from a female donor with multiple sclerosis, enrolled in a pregnancy study. This sample comprised CD8+ T cells from peripheral blood mononuclear cells, obtained after pregnancy. The CDR3 DNA is TGTGCCAGCAGCTTGCGGGGGGAGGCTTTCTTT. This codes for CASSLRGEAFF.